Following are 2 T cell receptor beta chains from one sample sequenced in a study of cytomegalovirus exposure and HLA in healthy donors. Clones were read by immunoSEQ multiplex PCR, and TCRdb kept only the in-frame ones, dropping some. The sample contains about 110,000 clones, about nine tenths of which appear only once. Sequencing used PBMCs. These receptor sequences come from a woman under 30 in good health and CMV-seropositive.

The CDR3 DNA sequence: TGCGCCAGCAGCCCCACGGCCACTGGACAGCTGAACACTGAAGCTTTCTTT. Protein product: CASSPTATGQLNTEAFF. The V and J genes are TRBV4-1 and TRBJ1-1; D might be TRBD1 (6 bases). The CDR3 contains 17 residues. CDR1 is MGHRA, CDR2 YSYEKL, per germline. V was shortened by 4 bases and J by 0 bases, with 18 bases between the two germline ends.

Concerning this clone itself: The sample holds other DNA sequences that translate to the same CDR3. The chain recombines TRBV2 with TRBJ2-1, with 10 bases matching TRBD1. The CDR3 loop spans 15 amino acids. In germline, CDR1 is SNHLY, CDR2 FYNNEI. Germline trimming cut 4 bases from V and 1 base from J; bases unmatched to any gene: 1. The CDR3, as DNA: TGTGCCAGCAGTGGGGACAGGGGTTCCTACAATGAGCAGTTCTTC. Amino acid sequence: CASSGDRGSYNEQFF.